This T cell receptor beta chain was captured in a study of blood T cell repertoires in COVID-19 (TCRdb year 2020). Regarding the complete study: Collaborator samples came from the United States, Italy and Spain and covered acute and convalescent phases of COVID-19. The prospective study material was composed of cDNA or gDNA derived from T cells, B-cell-depleted T cells, or PBMCs. The dataset comprised deeply sampled blood TCRbeta repertoires from subjects exposed to, actively infected with, or recovered from COVID-19. The repertoires were released in a freely available public database intended as a resource for research on the immune response to SARS-CoV-2. Samples came from the ongoing ImmuneRACE study (first 160 participants) plus 1,254 subjects from 6 global collaborators. A de-identified subject ID, COVID-19 status, age in years and sex were almost always included in the sample metadata. Where available, HLA class I and class II types were obtained from metadata supplied by the sample provider rather than from assay-based typing. The full study reports these points: The amount of clinical and demographic metadata varied by source and participant and was provided uncurated.

One collaborating source in Seattle enrolled patients while the patients were actively infected and followed the patients over time throughout the course of disease. Collaborating institutions collected whole blood in K2EDTA tubes following their own protocols. For TCRbeta analysis, collaborators shipped samples in one of three forms: frozen whole blood, isolated PBMCs, or DNA extracted from either of those sample types. TCRbeta CDR3 regions were amplified from genomic DNA using the immunoSEQ Assay, a bias-controlled multiplex PCR. From the authors' description of their analysis: The number of nucleated cells in each sample was estimated from the amplification of reference gene primers within the assay. To quantify the absolute abundance of each unique TCRbeta CDR3 rearrangement, sequence reads were collapsed and filtered. For each sample, productive Simpson clonality was calculated as the square root of Simpson's diversity index over productive rearrangements. TCRdb provides this immuneACCESS table in a form limited to in-frame rearrangements. Some clones are lacking; in checked studies, under half of them reflect an unresolved V gene, and why the rest are absent is not known. V, J and clone size were drawn from that table, and D and trimming were deduced from the DNA. This sample comprises under 200,000 clones, 70% to 90% of them detected only once. The ten most abundant clones make up roughly 11% of the sample.

Turning to this clone: Its target antigen remains unknown. No clone much larger than this one lies a single base away; base qualities are absent.

The sequence derives from a woman in her sixties or seventies with COVID-19, enrolled during active disease. Sequences were obtained from peripheral blood.

The CDR3 protein sequence reads: CASSWDRRYGYTF. The sequence in DNA is TGTGCCAGCAGTTGGGACAGGCGGTATGGCTACACCTTC. The chain was built from TRBV28 and TRBJ1-2; TRBD1 fits 8 bases in the junction. CDR3 length: 13 amino acids, cysteine to phenylalanine. CDR3 DNA only is kept here, 39 bases in frame from base 1. Relative to germline, V is missing 4 bases and J is missing 5 bases, with 3 bases of the junction outside any gene match. The germline V gene encodes CDR1 MDHEN and CDR2 SYDVKM.